These 11 T cell receptor beta chains came from one sample sequenced in a study of T cells in Graves' hyperthyroidism and ophthalmopathy. Authors of the study amplified TCR beta CDR3 regions from RNA transcripts. HTBI primers were employed in a first-round RT-PCR of the TCR CDR3. TCRdb independently ran MiXCR on the multiplex PCR reads; one entry per CDR3 protein. The data show 550,000 to 700,000 distinct CDR3 sequences, under 60% seen once. Sequenced: peripheral blood or thyroid tissue (not recorded which). The origin of the receptors is an adult woman with Graves' disease, either hyperthyroidism or ophthalmopathy (not recorded which).

V is TRBV4-2 and J is TRBJ1-1; D unclear. Germline V gene sequence: CDR1 LGHNA, CDR2 YNFKEQ. Trimming left V 7 bases short and J 1 base short, with 13 bases between. The CDR3 covers 14 residues. This chain's CDR3 is CASTTGQANTEAFF. The CDR3 DNA sequence: TGTGCCAGCACCACTGGGCAAGCGAACACTGAAGCTTTCTTT.

As regards this clonotype: One end of the junction fails to match germline, which may point to a read error. The chain is built from TRBV7-9 and TRBJ2-7, with TRBD1 identical over 8 bases. CDR3 size: 14 residues. Germline V CDR1 and CDR2: SEHNR, FQNEAQ (reference sequence). The CDR3 DNA follows: TGTGTCAGCAGCCTCTCGGACAGGGAATACGAGCAGTACTTC. Amino acids: CVSSLSDREYEQYF.

The rearrangement links TRBV24-1 to TRBJ2-2; D gene ambiguous. This CDR3 contains 14 residues. The germline V and J ends were trimmed by 0 bases and 8 bases, with 9 bases remaining between them. Germline V gene lookup returns CDR1 KGHDR and CDR2 SFDVKD. CDR3 in DNA: TGTGCCACCAGTGATTTGACCCCTCGAGGGGAGCTGTTTTTT. This encodes CATSDLTPRGELFF.

This clonotype came up a few times. The genes are TRBV12-3 or TRBV12-4 and TRBJ2-7, with D tentatively TRBD2 (6 bases). The CDR3 spans 15 residues. With 6 bases removed from V and 2 bases from J, the gap between germline ends came to 17 bases. This CDR3 is CASSLGVAVTYEQYF. DNA of the CDR3: TGTGCCAGCAGCCTCGGAGTAGCGGTTACCTACGAGCAGTACTTC.

In this sample, this clonotype turned up many times. The chain recombines TRBV6-1 with TRBJ2-7; TRBD2 agrees at 13 bases. V gave up 3 bases and J gave up 4 bases; unmatched junction bases: 12. From germline, CDR1 is MNHNS and CDR2 SASEGT. This CDR3 has 18 amino acids. CDR3: CASSDRPLLAGGPYEQYF. As DNA, the CDR3 is TGTGCCAGCAGTGACCGCCCTTTACTAGCGGGAGGGCCGTACGAGCAGTACTTC.

The genes are TRBV20-1 and TRBJ1-2, with D possibly TRBD1 on 5 matching bases. Germline CDR1 and CDR2: DFQATT and SNEGSKA (reference sequence). The CDR3 is 14 amino acids. The germline V and J ends were trimmed by 2 bases and 6 bases, with 16 bases remaining between them. Here the CDR3 DNA reads TGCAGTGCTAGACAGTTGGCAGGGAAGAATGGCTACACCTTC. The encoded protein is CSARQLAGKNGYTF.

There are many counts of this clonotype. The CDR3 nucleotides read TGTGCCACCCGAAGAGGGGCGGGAGATGACGAGCAGTACTTC. It codes for CATRRGAGDDEQYF. The chain combines TRBV15 with TRBJ2-7, with 7 bases fitting TRBD2. Per germline, CDR1 LNHNV and CDR2 YYDKDF (reference sequence). Unmatched junction bases numbered 12, after V lost 8 bases and J lost 5 bases. The CDR3 runs 14 residues.

The V call is TRBV7-9, the J call TRBJ1-1; D ambiguous. Germline values: CDR1 SEHNR, CDR2 FQNEAQ (reference sequence). This CDR3 is built from 12 residues. The V end was cut by 1 base, the J end by 11 bases, with 11 bases between. For the CDR3, the DNA is TGTGCCAGCAGCTTAGGAGGGTTTGGGGCTTTCTTT. Protein sequence: CASSLGGFGAFF. Variable domain in full (rest from reference TRBV7-9 and TRBJ1-1): DTGVSQNPRHKITKRGQNVTFRCDPISEHNRLYWYRQTLGQGPEFLTYFQNEAQLEKSRLLSDRFSAERPKGSFSTLEIQRTEQGDSAMYLCASSLGGFGAFFGQGTRLTVV.

This clonotype was seen repeatedly, ten times or more. The rearrangement uses TRBV11-1 and TRBJ1-2; D is ambiguous. In germline, CDR1 is SGHAT, CDR2 FQDESV (reference sequence). V was cut by 3 bases and J by 0 bases, with 11 bases left in between. This CDR3 is 15 amino acids long. CDR3 loop: CASSFEGVPNYGYTF. CDR3 nucleotide sequence: TGTGCCAGCAGCTTCGAGGGAGTGCCTAACTATGGCTACACCTTC. The complete variable domain, with remaining parts taken from reference TRBV11-1 and TRBJ1-2, reads EAEVAQSPRYKITEKSQAVAFWCDPISGHATLYWYRQILGQGPELLVQFQDESVVDDSQLPKDRFSAERLKGVDSTLKIQPAELGDSAMYLCASSFEGVPNYGYTFGSGTRLTVV.

The rearrangement joins TRBV12-3 or TRBV12-4 to TRBJ1-2; 7 positions match TRBD1. J lost 2 bases, V lost 5 bases, and 8 bases had no gene match. This CDR3 has 15 amino acids. The CDR3 reads CASSAGQEENYGYTF. DNA of the CDR3: TGTGCCAGCAGTGCCGGACAGGAAGAAAACTATGGCTACACCTTC.

This sequence joins TRBV29-1 and TRBJ2-7; perhaps D is TRBD1 or TRBD2 (7 bases each). The CDR3 extends over 13 amino acids. Trimming stripped 8 bases from V and 2 bases from J, with 16 bases between. Per germline, CDR1 SQVTM and CDR2 ANQGSEA. CDR3 amino acids: CSFLTGRAYEQYF. The CDR3 coding sequence is TGCAGCTTCCTGACAGGGAGGGCCTACGAGCAGTACTTC.